What follows are 31 T cell receptor beta chains derived from one specimen sequenced in a study of cytomegalovirus exposure and HLA in healthy donors. Researchers ran the PCR with 60 Vbeta and 13 Jbeta primers. TCRdb's copy holds only in-frame clones and misses some; the assay was immunoSEQ multiplex PCR. Of roughly 110,000 clones detected, roughly 73% appear once; the ten largest clones hold about 8%. Specimen: PBMCs. The source of these receptors is a man aged 25 to 45 in good health and CMV-seronegative.

V usage is TRBV9 and J usage is TRBJ2-5; 7 bases are a match to TRBD2. Germline CDR1 and CDR2: SGDLS and YYNGEE. J gave up 2 bases and V 2 bases, and 3 bases lay outside the gene matches. This CDR3 region has 14 residues. In DNA form, the CDR3 reads TGTGCCAGCAGCGTGACTAGCTCGCAAGAGACCCAGTACTTC. It is translated as CASSVTSSQETQYF.

This clone was seen a single time. This sequence joins TRBV5-5 and TRBJ1-1; the D is unclear. This CDR3 has 14 residues. V shed 2 bases and J shed 6 bases, with 14 bases lying between them. Germline CDR1 SGHKS, CDR2 YYEKEE (reference sequence). CDR3 in amino acids: CASSFPGLVAEAFF. The CDR3 DNA follows: TGTGCCAGCAGCTTCCCAGGTTTAGTAGCTGAAGCTTTCTTT.

This clone was seen a handful of times. J is TRBJ2-3 and V is TRBV5-6; a possible D gene is TRBD2 (7 bases). Germline lookup yields CDR1 SGHDT and CDR2 YYEEEE. Trimming took off 5 bases at V and 5 bases at J, with 21 bases between the two ends. This CDR3 is 16 amino acids long. In DNA, the CDR3 is TGTGCCAGCAGTACCGCGAGGGGGGGGGCCTTAGATACGCAGTATTTT. It is translated as CASSTARGGALDTQYF.

The chain has TRBV7-8 and TRBJ2-3; D might be TRBD2 (6 bases). V was pared by 4 bases and J by 1 base, with 12 bases between. CDR3 length: 15 amino acids. Germline V gene sequence: CDR1 SGHVS, CDR2 FQNEAQ. The CDR3, as DNA: TGTGCCAGCAGCTCCCCGGGACTCGGCACAGATACGCAGTATTTT. Amino acids: CASSSPGLGTDTQYF.

Turning to this clone: This sample includes further DNA sequences coding for the same CDR3. The rearrangement uses TRBV7-3 and TRBJ2-5, with 10 nucleotides matching TRBD2. The V and J ends lost 2 bases and 0 bases, in that order; junction bases with no gene match: 3. The germline V gene encodes CDR1 SGHTA and CDR2 FQGTGA. The CDR3 contains 16 residues. DNA of the CDR3: TGTGCCAGCAGCTTAGGGCTAGCGGGGGACCAAGAGACCCAGTACTTC. This gives the protein CASSLGLAGDQETQYF.

The chain carries TRBV19 and TRBJ1-1; unclear D gene. Germline-derived CDR1 and CDR2 are LNHDA and SQIVND (reference sequence). This CDR3 has 13 amino acids. V dropped 4 bases and J dropped 1 base, with 7 bases sitting between them. The CDR3 loop reads CASSTRGNTEAFF. Here the CDR3 DNA reads TGTGCCAGTAGTACCCGAGGGAACACTGAAGCTTTCTTT.

A few counts support this clone. This chain connects TRBV6-5 to TRBJ1-1; a weak D match, TRBD1 (5 bases). V lost 0 bases and J lost 3, with 11 bases in between. The CDR3 consists of 15 residues. The germline CDR1 and CDR2 sequences are MNHEY and SVGAGI. The CDR3 DNA follows: TGTGCCAGCAGTTACTCGGAGGGGAAGTACACTGAAGCTTTCTTT. Protein sequence: CASSYSEGKYTEAFF.

The DNA for the CDR3 is TGCGCCAGCAGGCCGACAGGGAGTAACTATGGCTACACCTTC. Protein: CASRPTGSNYGYTF. The chain uses TRBV5-1 and TRBJ1-2; 7 positions agree with TRBD1. Germline assignment: CDR1 SGHRS and CDR2 YFSETQ. This CDR3 has 14 amino acids. J gave up 1 base and V 5 bases, and 5 bases lay outside the gene matches.

This clone was seen a handful of times. J is TRBJ1-1 and V is TRBV7-9; D not certain. V was trimmed by 2 bases and J by 4 bases, leaving 11 bases between them. The germline CDR1 and CDR2 sequences are SEHNR and FQNEAQ (reference sequence). CDR3 length: 14 residues. CDR3 nucleotide sequence: TGTGCCAGCAGCTTAAGAGAGGAGTTCACTGAAGCTTTCTTT. Its translation is CASSLREEFTEAFF.

The J gene is TRBJ1-5, the V gene TRBV28, with 7 nucleotides matching TRBD1. Trimming at V came to 8 bases and at J to 0 bases, leaving 7 bases not matched to a gene. Germline V gives CDR1 MDHEN, CDR2 SYDVKM. This CDR3 region has 15 residues. The CDR3 sequence: CASGTAFYSNQPQHF. The DNA of the CDR3 is TGTGCCAGCGGGACAGCTTTTTATAGCAATCAGCCCCAGCATTTT.

This clone has just a few counts. The chain is built from TRBV9 and TRBJ2-2; tentative D call: TRBD1 (6 bases). V lost 0 bases to trimming and J lost 2 bases, with 8 bases between them. Germline V gene lookup returns CDR1 SGDLS and CDR2 YYNGEE. This CDR3 region has 15 residues. The CDR3 nucleotides are TGTGCCAGCAGCGTAGGGACAGCCAACACCGGGGAGCTGTTTTTT. Its protein is CASSVGTANTGELFF. Full variable domain (remainder filled in from reference TRBV9 and TRBJ2-2): DSGVTQTPKHLITATGQRVTLRCSPRSGDLSVYWYQQSLDQGLQFLIQYYNGEERAKGNILERFSAQQFPDLHSELNLSSLELGDSALYFCASSVGTANTGELFFGEGSRLTVL.

This clone was detected only a few times. The V and J genes are TRBV28 and TRBJ2-7; possibly TRBD1 for D (6 bases). The CDR3 consists of 16 residues. Germline V gene sequence: CDR1 MDHEN, CDR2 SYDVKM. The germline V and J ends were trimmed by 3 bases and 4 bases, with 19 bases remaining between them. The CDR3 region is CASSFLVGGRGYEQYF. For the CDR3, the DNA is TGTGCCAGCAGTTTTTTAGTTGGGGGCAGGGGTTACGAGCAGTACTTC.

This sequence joins TRBV15 and TRBJ2-7, with 9 bases identical to TRBD1. In germline, CDR1 is LNHNV, CDR2 YYDKDF (reference sequence). This CDR3 spans 15 amino acids. J was trimmed by 2 bases and V by 4 bases; bases with no gene match: 6. In DNA, the CDR3 is TGTGCCACCAGCAAGGAGGGACAGGGAGCCTACGAGCAGTACTTC. Translation gives CATSKEGQGAYEQYF.

The chain couples TRBV9 to TRBJ2-2, with a tentative D call TRBD1 (5 bases). V dropped 5 bases and J dropped 1 base, with 12 bases sitting between them. CDR1 is SGDLS and CDR2 is YYNGEE in the germline V gene. This CDR3 has 15 amino acids. CDR3 in DNA: TGTGCCAGCAGTCAAGGGGTCAGGAACACCGGGGAGCTGTTTTTT. This codes for CASSQGVRNTGELFF.

The V and J genes are TRBV10-1 and TRBJ2-3, with TRBD1 matching over 7 bases. The CDR3 contains 15 residues. Germline assignment: CDR1 WNHNN and CDR2 SYGVQD (reference sequence). J was trimmed by 2 bases and V by 0 bases; bases with no gene match: 2. The CDR3 spells CASSESDRATDTQYF. The CDR3 DNA is TGCGCCAGCAGTGAGTCAGACAGGGCCACAGATACGCAGTATTTT.

The chain couples TRBV28 to TRBJ2-7; D remains unclear. Germline loops: CDR1 MDHEN, CDR2 SYDVKM. The CDR3 loop spans 11 amino acids. Trimming took 3 bases from V and 4 from J, leaving 4 bases between them. CDR3 amino acids: CASSLYYEQYF. The CDR3 nucleotides are TGTGCCAGCAGTTTGTATTACGAGCAGTACTTC.

V and J are TRBV27 and TRBJ1-5; D gene ambiguous. This CDR3 is 15 amino acids long. The V and J ends lost 2 bases and 2 bases respectively, with 10 bases between them. Germline V gene lookup returns CDR1 MNHEY and CDR2 SMNVEV (reference sequence). The CDR3 loop is CASSLTRVGNQPQHF. CDR3 DNA sequence: TGTGCCAGCAGTTTAACGCGGGTTGGCAATCAGCCCCAGCATTTT.

This clone came up a few times. The chain is built from TRBV5-6 and TRBJ1-5; D gene ambiguous. Trimming cost V 4 bases and J 7 bases, with 9 bases left between them. The CDR3 is 12 residues long. The germline V gene has CDR1 SGHDT and CDR2 YYEEEE. CDR3: CASSLRGQPQHF. Written as DNA, the CDR3 is TGTGCCAGCAGCCTGCGGGGACAGCCCCAGCATTTT.

In its sample, this clone was seen a few times. The V call is TRBV6-5, the J call TRBJ1-1, with 7 bases identical to TRBD1. Losses at the gene ends were 0 bases for V and 4 bases for J; bases not matched to a gene: 5. The CDR3 is made up of 15 amino acids. Looked up from germline, CDR1 is MNHEY and CDR2 is SVGAGI. In DNA form, the CDR3 reads TGTGCCAGCAGTTACTCGATAGGGGGCTCCACTGAAGCTTTCTTT. This translates into CASSYSIGGSTEAFF.

J is TRBJ2-7 and V is TRBV27, with 9 bases lining up with TRBD1. V was pared by 6 bases and J by 3 bases, with 6 bases of the junction left unmatched. CDR3 size: 14 residues. CDR1 and CDR2 from the germline V gene are MNHEY and SMNVEV (reference sequence). CDR3 sequence reads: CASRRQGEVYEQYF. DNA of the CDR3: TGTGCCAGCAGGCGACAGGGGGAGGTCTACGAGCAGTACTTC.

V usage is TRBV4-1 and J usage is TRBJ2-7; a weak D match, TRBD1 (5 bases). Per the germline V gene, CDR1 is MGHRA and CDR2 is YSYEKL. This CDR3 is 15 amino acids long. Trimming took 4 bases from V and 2 from J, leaving 15 bases between them. This CDR3 is CASSPRGQGTYEQYF. The CDR3 nucleotides are TGCGCCAGCAGCCCACGCGGACAAGGAACCTACGAGCAGTACTTC.

This clone was detected only a few times. The rearrangement links TRBV5-4 to TRBJ2-3, with 9 bases identical to TRBD1. Germline V gene lookup returns CDR1 SGHNT and CDR2 YYREEE (reference sequence). V was pared by 0 bases and J by 4 bases, with 12 bases of the junction left unmatched. This CDR3 contains 18 residues. The CDR3 sequence is CASSLARAGTGTSDTQYF. The DNA of the CDR3 is TGTGCCAGCAGCTTGGCAAGGGCCGGGACAGGGACTTCAGATACGCAGTATTTT. Full variable domain (outside the CDR3, taken from reference TRBV5-4 and TRBJ2-3): ETGVTQSPTHLIKTRGQQVTLRCSSQSGHNTVSWYQQALGQGPQFIFQYYREEENGRGNFPPRFSGLQFPNYSSELNVNALELDDSALYLCASSLARAGTGTSDTQYFGPGTRLTVL.

The CDR3: CASSGLAGGQETQYF. For the CDR3, the DNA is TGTGCCAGCAGTGGACTAGCGGGAGGTCAAGAGACCCAGTACTTC. The chain joins TRBV2 to TRBJ2-5; 13 bases agree with TRBD2. V shed 4 bases, J shed 2 bases, and the junction held 1 base outside the gene matches. CDR1 SNHLY and CDR2 FYNNEI come from the germline V gene. The CDR3 runs to 15 residues.

This rearrangement joins TRBV6-1 to TRBJ1-2; D gene uncertain. Trimming took 2 bases from V and 4 from J, leaving 11 bases between them. This CDR3 is built from 14 residues. Germline CDR1 MNHNS, CDR2 SASEGT. CDR3 nucleotide sequence: TGTGCCAGCAGTGAATTCCGGGGTAGCTATGGCTACACCTTC. Translation: CASSEFRGSYGYTF.

J is TRBJ1-1 and V is TRBV9; 9 bases agree with TRBD1. Germline CDR1 and CDR2: SGDLS and YYNGEE. The CDR3 has 15 amino acids. Trimming at V came to 4 bases and at J to 4 bases, leaving 8 bases not matched to a gene. The CDR3 loop is CASSSFDRGGTEAFF. For the CDR3, the DNA is TGTGCCAGCAGCTCCTTCGACAGGGGGGGCACTGAAGCTTTCTTT.

CDR3 loop: CATRREANTDTQYF. For the CDR3, the DNA is TGCGCCACCCGACGCGAGGCCAACACAGATACGCAGTATTTT. This chain joins TRBV5-1 and TRBJ2-3; no clear D gene. Trimming shortened V by 9 bases and J by 2 bases, and 16 bases separated the two germline ends. CDR3 length: 14 residues. CDR1 SGHRS and CDR2 YFSETQ come from the germline V gene.

The chain has TRBV9 and TRBJ2-2; 8 bases fit TRBD1. CDR1 SGDLS and CDR2 YYNGEE come from the germline V gene. Losses at the gene ends were 0 bases for V and 8 bases for J; bases not matched to a gene: 12. The CDR3 is 17 amino acids. CDR3 nucleotide sequence: TGTGCCAGCAGCGTAGAGTTAGGAACAGGGGGATTGGGGGAGCTGTTTTTT. This codes for CASSVELGTGGLGELFF. The whole variable domain, filled in from reference TRBV9 and TRBJ2-2, reads DSGVTQTPKHLITATGQRVTLRCSPRSGDLSVYWYQQSLDQGLQFLIQYYNGEERAKGNILERFSAQQFPDLHSELNLSSLELGDSALYFCASSVELGTGGLGELFFGEGSRLTVL.

The chain combines TRBV4-1 with TRBJ2-1, with a tentative D call TRBD2 (6 bases). The V and J ends lost 0 bases and 0 bases respectively, with 18 bases between them. This CDR3 comprises 19 residues. Germline CDR1 reads MGHRA; CDR2 reads YSYEKL. CDR3 protein: CASSQDLAGRVSSYNEQFF. For the CDR3, the DNA is TGCGCCAGCAGCCAAGATTTGGCGGGACGGGTTAGCTCCTACAATGAGCAGTTCTTC.

The genes are TRBV19 and TRBJ1-2; D not certain. The CDR3 covers 14 residues. V lost 1 base and J lost 4, with 10 bases in between. Germline-derived CDR1 and CDR2 are LNHDA and SQIVND (reference sequence). CDR3 in amino acids: CASSIGHEAYGYTF. The DNA of the CDR3 is TGTGCCAGTAGTATAGGTCACGAAGCCTATGGCTACACCTTC.

The V call is TRBV6-1, the J call TRBJ2-7; D may be TRBD1 (6 bases). The CDR3 spans 12 residues. Germline values: CDR1 MNHNS, CDR2 SASEGT. Trimming removed 1 base from V and 6 bases from J, with 7 bases in between. CDR3 sequence reads: CASSEVQGEQYF. CDR3 bases: TGTGCCAGCAGTGAAGTACAGGGCGAGCAGTACTTC.

This clone was seen a few times. The chain is built from TRBV5-1 and TRBJ1-4, with D tentatively TRBD1 (6 bases). This CDR3 is built from 15 residues. V lost 0 bases and J lost 4, with 10 bases in between. The germline gives CDR1 SGHRS, CDR2 YFSETQ. CDR3 protein: CASSLGTDLNEKLFF. The CDR3 nucleotides are TGCGCCAGCAGCTTGGGGACAGACCTTAATGAAAAACTGTTTTTT.